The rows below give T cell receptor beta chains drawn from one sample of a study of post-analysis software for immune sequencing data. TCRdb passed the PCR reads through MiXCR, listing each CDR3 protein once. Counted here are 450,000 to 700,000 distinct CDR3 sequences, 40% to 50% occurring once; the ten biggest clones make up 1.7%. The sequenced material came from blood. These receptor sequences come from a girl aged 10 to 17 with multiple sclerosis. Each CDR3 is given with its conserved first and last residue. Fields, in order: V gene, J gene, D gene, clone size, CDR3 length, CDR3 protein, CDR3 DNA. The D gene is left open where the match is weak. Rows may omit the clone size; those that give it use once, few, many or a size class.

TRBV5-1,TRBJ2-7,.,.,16,CASSLGGREHAYEQYF,TGCGCCAGCAGCTTGGGCGGCCGGGAGCATGCTTACGAGCAGTACTTC
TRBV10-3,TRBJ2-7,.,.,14,CAISESIGTYEQYF,TGTGCCATCAGTGAGTCGATTGGCACCTACGAGCAGTACTTC
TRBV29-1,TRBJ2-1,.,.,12,CSVEVESGEQFF,TGCAGCGTTGAAGTAGAAAGTGGTGAGCAGTTCTTC
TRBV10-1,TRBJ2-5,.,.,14,CASSERADPNEQYF,TGCGCCAGCAGTGAAAGGGCAGATCCCAATGAGCAGTACTTC
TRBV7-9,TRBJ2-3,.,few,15,CASSLADPSTDTQYF,TGTGCCAGCAGCTTAGCCGACCCGTCCACAGATACGCAGTATTTT
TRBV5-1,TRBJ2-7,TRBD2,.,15,CASSQGTSGTYEQYF,TGCGCCAGCTCCCAAGGGACTAGCGGGACCTACGAGCAGTACTTC
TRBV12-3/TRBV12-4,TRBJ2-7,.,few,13,CASSLAQTYEQYF,TGTGCCAGCAGTTTAGCGCAGACGTACGAGCAGTACTTC
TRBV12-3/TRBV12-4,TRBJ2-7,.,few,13,CASSGIVGGEQYF,TGTGCCAGCAGTGGCATTGTAGGCGGAGAGCAGTACTTC
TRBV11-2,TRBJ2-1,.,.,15,CASSSEISPGDEQFF,TGTGCCAGCAGCTCCGAGATTAGCCCCGGGGATGAGCAGTTCTTC
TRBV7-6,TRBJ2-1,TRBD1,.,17,CASSLYPNRGIYNEQFF,TGTGCCAGCAGCTTGTATCCTAACAGGGGGATCTACAATGAGCAGTTCTTC
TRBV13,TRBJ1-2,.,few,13,CASSPQGGYGYTF,TGTGCCAGCAGCCCACAGGGCGGCTATGGCTACACCTTC
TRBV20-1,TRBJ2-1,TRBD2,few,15,CSVQRLAGSYNEQFF,TGCAGTGTACAAAGACTAGCGGGCTCCTACAATGAGCAGTTCTTC
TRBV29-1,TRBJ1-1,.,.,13,CSVEREPNTEAFF,TGCAGCGTTGAGCGCGAGCCGAACACTGAAGCTTTCTTT
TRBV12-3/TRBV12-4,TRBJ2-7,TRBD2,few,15,CASSIAGTTGGEQYF,TGTGCCAGCAGCATAGCCGGGACTACGGGGGGCGAGCAGTACTTC
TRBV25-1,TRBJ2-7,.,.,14,CASSATGTTYEQYF,TGTGCCAGCAGTGCCACAGGAACGACCTACGAGCAGTACTTC